This T cell receptor beta chain was identified during a study of cytomegalovirus exposure and HLA in healthy donors. The germline V gene has CDR1 SGDLS and CDR2 YYNGEE. V lost 0 bases and J lost 5, with 4 bases in between. The CDR3 runs 12 residues. This table comes from immunoSEQ multiplex PCR, and its TCRdb copy is limited to in-frame clones, with some not included. The sample lists fewer than 120,000 clones, around 90% occurring once. The sequenced sample was PBMCs. The chain is built from TRBV9 and TRBJ2-3; no reliable D call. This clonotype was sampled from a woman aged 18-35 years in good health and CMV-seronegative. For the CDR3, the DNA is TGTGCCAGCAGCGTAGTAGAAGATACGCAGTATTTT. It codes for CASSVVEDTQYF.